Following are 30 T cell receptor beta chains from one sample sequenced in a study of cytomegalovirus exposure and HLA in healthy donors. PCR was performed using 60 Vbeta and 13 Jbeta primers. Sequenced by immunoSEQ multiplex PCR; TCRdb stores in-frame clones only, minus some. The listing records about 70,000 clones. Source material: PBMCs. Source of these receptors: a female donor in good health and CMV-seropositive.

The chain links TRBV30 to TRBJ1-2; tentatively, D is TRBD1 (5 bases). Trimming took off 2 bases at V and 5 bases at J, with 21 bases between the two ends. The CDR3 spans 16 residues. Germline-derived CDR1 and CDR2 are GTSNPN and SVGIG (reference sequence). CDR3 in DNA: TGTGCCTGGAGTTCCAAGACAGCCGACCCGGTTTATGGCTACACCTTC. It encodes CAWSSKTADPVYGYTF.

This chain connects TRBV5-1 to TRBJ1-1; tentatively, D is TRBD1 (6 bases). This CDR3 region has 14 residues. Germline V gene sequence: CDR1 SGHRS, CDR2 YFSETQ. Trimming cost V 4 bases and J 3 bases, with 13 bases left between them. Here the CDR3 DNA reads TGCGCCAGCAGCGCGCAGGGGTCAGACACTGAAGCTTTCTTT. Translated, it gives CASSAQGSDTEAFF. The full variable domain, in which reference TRBV5-1 and TRBJ1-1 provide the parts outside the CDR3, is KAGVTQTPRYLIKTRGQQVTLSCSPISGHRSVSWYQQTPGQGLQFLFEYFSETQRNKGNFPGRFSGRQFSNSRSEMNVSTLELGDSALYLCASSAQGSDTEAFFGQGTRLTVV.

The CDR3: CASASRAGGFYGTEAFF. Written as DNA, the CDR3 is TGTGCTAGTGCCTCCAGAGCAGGGGGTTTTTATGGCACTGAAGCTTTCTTT. J is TRBJ1-1 and V is TRBV12-5; 7 bases map to TRBD1. The CDR3 length is 17 residues. Germline loops: CDR1 LGHNT, CDR2 FRNRAP. V gave up 7 bases and J gave up 4 bases; unmatched junction bases: 18.

The gene calls are TRBV4-3 and TRBJ2-2; TRBD1 aligns across 10 bases. Germline CDR1 LGHNA, CDR2 YSLEER. The CDR3 extends over 16 amino acids. With V trimmed by 3 bases and J by 2 bases, 3 bases remained unmatched. CDR3 sequence (DNA): TGCGCCAGCAGCCAGGGACAGGGGACCAACACCGGGGAGCTGTTTTTT. It yields the protein CASSQGQGTNTGELFF.

V and J are TRBV6-1 and TRBJ2-7; 10 bases line up with TRBD1. With 7 bases clipped from V and 5 bases from J, the junction kept 11 bases outside the gene matches. Per the germline V gene, CDR1 is MNHNS and CDR2 is SASEGT. The CDR3 consists of 15 residues. As DNA, the CDR3 is TGTGCCAGCACCTCGTCCCCGGACAGGGGGGACGAGCAGTACTTC. This gives the protein CASTSSPDRGDEQYF.

The chain employs TRBV29-1 and TRBJ2-7; D may be TRBD1 (5 bases). The CDR3 sequence is 15 residues long. Germline-derived CDR1 and CDR2 are SQVTM and ANQGSEA. Trimming removed 3 bases from V and 6 bases from J, with 21 bases in between. This CDR3 is CSVEIFGQGEAEQYF. In DNA form, the CDR3 reads TGCAGCGTTGAGATATTTGGGCAGGGTGAGGCCGAGCAGTACTTC.

The chain has TRBV28 and TRBJ1-5; a weak D match, TRBD1 (5 bases). This CDR3 comprises 16 residues. Trimming shortened V by 1 base and J by 3 bases, and 13 bases separated the two germline ends. From germline, CDR1 is MDHEN and CDR2 SYDVKM. The chain's CDR3 is CASSLFRQGTNQPQHF. DNA of the CDR3: TGTGCCAGCAGTTTATTTCGGCAGGGTACCAATCAGCCCCAGCATTTT.

The V gene is TRBV5-1, the J gene TRBJ1-3; 7 nucleotides line up with TRBD1. This CDR3 region has 16 residues. Germline CDR1 reads SGHRS; CDR2 reads YFSETQ. The junction had 7 bases not matched to a gene; V was cut back by 4 bases and J by 0 bases. The CDR3 DNA is TGCGCCAGCAGCCTGGGACAGTCGAGCTCTGGAAACACCATATATTTT. Residues: CASSLGQSSSGNTIYF.

The chain employs TRBV5-1 and TRBJ1-2; D possibly corresponds to TRBD1 (6 bases). This CDR3 spans 14 amino acids. Trimming took 1 base from V and 4 from J, leaving 11 bases between them. Germline V lookup: CDR1 SGHRS, CDR2 YFSETQ. The CDR3 coding sequence is TGCGCCAGCAGCTTGCAAACAGGGACCTATGGCTACACCTTC. Translating it yields CASSLQTGTYGYTF.

This chain joins TRBV7-3 and TRBJ2-2; 8 positions agree with TRBD1. The CDR3 is 13 amino acids. CDR1 and CDR2 (germline): SGHTA, FQGTGA. The V and J ends lost 10 bases and 6 bases, in that order; junction bases with no gene match: 7. The CDR3 nucleotides are TGTGCCAACTCACAGGGGGACCCCGGGGAGCTGTTTTTT. This gives the protein CANSQGDPGELFF.

The chain joins TRBV7-9 to TRBJ2-3; 8 bases agree with TRBD1. CDR1 is SEHNR, CDR2 FQNEAQ, per germline (reference sequence). V lost 5 bases and J lost 7; bases outside the gene matches: 11. This CDR3 has 15 amino acids. The CDR3 reads CASSPRQGTRNTQYF. DNA of the CDR3: TGTGCCAGCAGCCCACGACAGGGGACACGCAATACGCAGTATTTT.

Concerning this clone: One end of the junction does not line up with germline, which may come from a read error. The chain uses TRBV29-1 and TRBJ2-1; D gene uncertain. The CDR3 contains 14 residues. The germline V gene encodes CDR1 SQVTM and CDR2 ANQGSEA. The CDR3, as DNA: TGCAGCGTTGTATCCCATGACTCCGACAATGAGCAGTTCTTC. Its protein is CSVVSHDSDNEQFF.

In DNA, the CDR3 is TGTGCCAGCAGCCAAGATCCACAGGGGATTATGGGGGAGCAGTACTTC. It codes for CASSQDPQGIMGEQYF. V gene TRBV4-2 combines with J gene TRBJ2-7; TRBD1 matches 7 bases. CDR3 size: 16 residues. Trimming at V came to 0 bases and at J to 7 bases, leaving 12 bases not matched to a gene. Germline CDR1 is LGHNA and CDR2 is YNFKEQ.

The chain recombines TRBV28 with TRBJ1-1, with a possible D match to TRBD1 (6 bases). V lost 7 bases, J lost 5 bases, and 17 bases lay in between. The CDR3 loop spans 14 amino acids. The germline CDR1 and CDR2 sequences are MDHEN and SYDVKM. The CDR3 loop is CASKEPGGGTEAFF. The CDR3 nucleotides are TGTGCCAGCAAGGAACCGGGAGGGGGGACTGAAGCTTTCTTT.

V usage is TRBV19 and J usage is TRBJ2-5; 10 nucleotides match TRBD2. The CDR3 is 15 residues long. Germline lookup yields CDR1 LNHDA and CDR2 SQIVND (reference sequence). V was clipped by 5 bases and J by 2 bases; unmatched bases: 5. CDR3 coding DNA: TGTGCCAGTAGTTTGACTAGCGGGCCGCAAGAGACCCAGTACTTC. Protein: CASSLTSGPQETQYF. Full variable domain (remainder filled in from reference TRBV19 and TRBJ2-5): DGGITQSPKYLFRKEGQNVTLSCEQNLNHDAMYWYRQDPGQGLRLIYYSQIVNDFQKGDIAEGYSVSREKKESFPLTVTSAQKNPTAFYLCASSLTSGPQETQYFGPGTRLLVL.

The chain is built from TRBV9 and TRBJ1-1; no firm D call. Germline V lookup: CDR1 SGDLS, CDR2 YYNGEE. This CDR3 is 15 amino acids long. V shed 0 bases and J shed 5 bases, with 14 bases lying between them. The CDR3: CASSVGSGVSTEAFF. In nucleotides, the CDR3 is TGTGCCAGCAGCGTAGGCAGTGGAGTCTCGACTGAAGCTTTCTTT.

The CDR3 protein is CASSVEGAFMNTEAFF. The CDR3 region has the DNA TGTGCCAGCAGTGTGGAGGGGGCCTTTATGAACACTGAAGCTTTCTTT. The chain carries TRBV6-1 and TRBJ1-1; TRBD1 matches 7 bases. CDR3 length: 16 residues. CDR1 and CDR2 from the germline V gene are MNHNS and SASEGT. V lost 4 bases and J lost 0; bases outside the gene matches: 8.

The chain joins TRBV29-1 to TRBJ2-3; D is undetermined. With 3 bases removed from V and 2 bases from J, the gap between germline ends came to 12 bases. CDR3 length equals 14 residues. From germline, CDR1 is SQVTM and CDR2 ANQGSEA. The CDR3 coding sequence is TGCAGCGTTGAGATGGCGGCTCTCACAGATACGCAGTATTTT. It encodes CSVEMAALTDTQYF.

CDR3 sequence (DNA): TGCGCCAGCAGCTTGAAACTAGCGGGAGCCCACGAGCAGTACTTC. Residues: CASSLKLAGAHEQYF. The chain uses TRBV5-1 and TRBJ2-7, with 11 positions matching TRBD2. J was trimmed by 5 bases and V by 1 base; bases with no gene match: 5. Germline V gene sequence: CDR1 SGHRS, CDR2 YFSETQ. This CDR3 is built from 15 residues.

The V and J genes are TRBV20-1 and TRBJ2-7, with D uncertain. CDR1 DFQATT and CDR2 SNEGSKA come from the germline V gene (reference sequence). The CDR3 has 11 amino acids. The ends were cut back, 3 bases at V and 3 bases at J, with 6 bases in the middle. The CDR3 DNA follows: TGCAGTGCTAGTCCGGGCTACGAGCAGTACTTC. Its protein is CSASPGYEQYF.

The V call is TRBV27, the J call TRBJ2-7; D gene ambiguous. Germline CDR1 MNHEY, CDR2 SMNVEV (reference sequence). The CDR3 runs 14 residues. V lost 5 bases, J lost 1 base, and 12 bases lay in between. CDR3 sequence reads: CASSPLGDSYEQYF. Here the CDR3 DNA reads TGTGCCAGCAGTCCCCTAGGTGATTCCTACGAGCAGTACTTC.

The chain joins TRBV30 to TRBJ2-7, with D unresolved. From germline, CDR1 is GTSNPN and CDR2 SVGIG (reference sequence). The V end was cut by 5 bases, the J end by 2 bases, with 10 bases between. The CDR3 sequence is 12 residues long. Written as DNA, the CDR3 is TGTGCCTGGGGGCCGTCCGCCTACGAGCAGTACTTC. Its translation: CAWGPSAYEQYF.

The rearrangement uses TRBV30 and TRBJ1-4; 7 bases line up with TRBD1. Germline values: CDR1 GTSNPN, CDR2 SVGIG (reference sequence). Trimming cost V 5 bases and J 4 bases; bases outside gene matches: 4. The CDR3 is 13 amino acids. CDR3 protein: CAWSGQDNEKLFF. The CDR3 DNA is TGTGCCTGGTCTGGACAGGATAATGAAAAACTGTTTTTT. Supplemented by reference TRBV30 and TRBJ1-4, the full variable domain reads SQTIHQWPATLVQPVGSPLSLECTVEGTSNPNLYWYRQAAGRGLQLLFYSVGIGQISSEVPQNLSASRPQDRQFILSSKKLLLSDSGFYLCAWSGQDNEKLFFGSGTQLSVL.

The chain employs TRBV7-3 and TRBJ2-2; the match to TRBD1 covers 9 bases. There are 16 residues in the CDR3. CDR1 is SGHTA, CDR2 FQGTGA, per germline. Germline trimming cut 2 bases from V and 0 bases from J; bases unmatched to any gene: 1. The CDR3 protein is CASSLGQGPNTGELFF. DNA of the CDR3: TGTGCCAGCAGCTTAGGACAGGGGCCGAACACCGGGGAGCTGTTTTTT.

The chain carries TRBV18 and TRBJ2-7, with 11 bases aligning to TRBD1. Germline CDR1 is KGHSH and CDR2 is LQKENI. The trim removed 6 bases at V and 2 bases at J, leaving 6 bases unmatched. The CDR3 is 15 amino acids. The CDR3 sequence: CASSPGTGGTYEQYF. DNA of the CDR3: TGTGCCAGCTCTCCTGGGACAGGGGGGACCTACGAGCAGTACTTC. Full variable domain (remainder filled in from reference TRBV18 and TRBJ2-7): NAGVMQNPRHLVRRRGQEARLRCSPMKGHSHVYWYRQLPEEGLKFMVYLQKENIIDESGMPKERFSAEFPKEGPSILRIQQVVRGDSAAYFCASSPGTGGTYEQYFGPGTRLTVT.

V and J are TRBV7-7 and TRBJ2-5; 10 nucleotides agree with TRBD2. The CDR3 consists of 16 residues. After removal of 4 bases from V and 2 bases from J, the junction contained 7 bases not matched to a gene. Germline V gene data show CDR1 as SSHAT and CDR2 as FNYEAQ (reference sequence). CDR3 region: CASSSQGAGGQETQYF. As DNA, the CDR3 is TGTGCCAGCAGCTCACAGGGAGCGGGGGGGCAAGAGACCCAGTACTTC.

V and J are TRBV4-1 and TRBJ1-6; 7 bases align to TRBD1. V dropped 0 bases and J dropped 6; count of bases not matched to a gene: 2. The length of the CDR3 is 15 residues. In germline, CDR1 is MGHRA, CDR2 YSYEKL. CDR3 nucleotide sequence: TGCGCCAGCAGCCAAGATAACAGGGGTAATTCACCCCTCCACTTT. Amino acids: CASSQDNRGNSPLHF.

The rearrangement uses TRBV18 and TRBJ1-1, with 8 bases identical to TRBD1. The V gene's germline CDR1 is KGHSH and CDR2 LQKENI. V was pared by 5 bases and J by 4 bases, with 9 bases of the junction left unmatched. The CDR3 sequence is 15 residues long. CDR3 coding DNA: TGTGCCAGCTCAGTACCGGGACAGGCGGTCACTGAAGCTTTCTTT. Translating gives CASSVPGQAVTEAFF. The whole variable domain, filled in from reference TRBV18 and TRBJ1-1, reads NAGVMQNPRHLVRRRGQEARLRCSPMKGHSHVYWYRQLPEEGLKFMVYLQKENIIDESGMPKERFSAEFPKEGPSILRIQQVVRGDSAAYFCASSVPGQAVTEAFFGQGTRLTVV.

This sequence joins TRBV29-1 and TRBJ2-7, with TRBD1 matching 12 bases. The CDR3 runs to 17 residues. Germline CDR1 reads SQVTM; CDR2 reads ANQGSEA. V dropped 6 bases and J dropped 2; count of bases not matched to a gene: 14. The CDR3 reads CSVVRRDRGRGTYEQYF. The CDR3 nucleotides are TGCAGCGTCGTGAGGAGGGACAGGGGGCGAGGGACCTACGAGCAGTACTTC.

This chain connects TRBV4-1 to TRBJ1-1; the D gene is possibly TRBD1 (6 bases). Trimming removed 10 bases at V and 0 bases at J, with 18 bases between. The CDR3 consists of 15 residues. Germline assignment: CDR1 MGHRA and CDR2 YSYEKL. DNA of the CDR3: TGCGCCACCCGAGGGTACAGGGCTTTGAACACTGAAGCTTTCTTT. It is translated as CATRGYRALNTEAFF.